The source of this T cell receptor (beta chain) is a study of T-cell memory formation after mild COVID-19. One entry per CDR3 protein, called by TCRdb with MiXCR from the 5' RACE reads. The data contain a few hundred thousand distinct CDR3 sequences, roughly 16% of them singletons. CDR3 length equals 14 residues. The ends were cut back, 2 bases at V and 7 bases at J, with 12 bases in the middle. Germline loops: CDR1 SGHAT, CDR2 FQNNGV. V gene TRBV11-2 combines with J gene TRBJ2-1; possibly TRBD1 or TRBD2 for D (5 bases each). Sequencing was performed on PBMCs or a T cell subset sorted from them (not recorded which). This clonotype was sampled from a man between 18 and 35 years old who had mild COVID-19 (a few samples of this study predate the infection). Cell type and time point are not known. CDR3 coding DNA: TGTGCCAGCAGCTTAACCGGGACGAGGAATGAGCAGTTCTTC. Translated: CASSLTGTRNEQFF.